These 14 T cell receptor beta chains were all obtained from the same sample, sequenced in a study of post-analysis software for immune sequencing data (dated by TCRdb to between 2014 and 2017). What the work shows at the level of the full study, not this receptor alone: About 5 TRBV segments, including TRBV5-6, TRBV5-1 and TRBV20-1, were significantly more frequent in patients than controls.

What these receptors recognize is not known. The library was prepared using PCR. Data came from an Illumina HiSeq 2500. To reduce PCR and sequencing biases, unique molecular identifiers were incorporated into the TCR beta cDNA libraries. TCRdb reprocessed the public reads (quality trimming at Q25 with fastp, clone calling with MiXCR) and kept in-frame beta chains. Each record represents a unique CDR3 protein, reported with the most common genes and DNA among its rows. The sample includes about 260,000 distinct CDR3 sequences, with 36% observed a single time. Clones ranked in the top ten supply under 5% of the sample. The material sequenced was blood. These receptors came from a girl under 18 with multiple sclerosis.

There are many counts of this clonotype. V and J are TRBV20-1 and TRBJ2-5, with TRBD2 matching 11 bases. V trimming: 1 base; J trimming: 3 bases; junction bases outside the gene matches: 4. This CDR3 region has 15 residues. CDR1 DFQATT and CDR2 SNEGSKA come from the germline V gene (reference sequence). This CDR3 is CSARGVAGGKETQYF. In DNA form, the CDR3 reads TGCAGTGCTAGAGGGGTAGCGGGGGGGAAAGAGACCCAGTACTTC.

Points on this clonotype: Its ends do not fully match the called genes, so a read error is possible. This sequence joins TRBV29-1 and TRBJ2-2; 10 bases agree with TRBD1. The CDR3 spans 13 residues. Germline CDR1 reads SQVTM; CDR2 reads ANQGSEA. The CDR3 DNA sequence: TGCAGCGCCAGGACAGGGGGGACCGGGGGGCTGTTTTTT. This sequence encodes CSARTGGTGGLFF.

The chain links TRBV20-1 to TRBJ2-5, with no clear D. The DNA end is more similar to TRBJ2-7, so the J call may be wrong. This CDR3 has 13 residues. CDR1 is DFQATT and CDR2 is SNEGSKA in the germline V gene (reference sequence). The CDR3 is CSVDSRTGSEQYF. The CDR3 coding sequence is TGCAGTGTCGACTCGCGGACGGGCTCCGAGCAGTACTTC.

The CDR3 here is CASSPRGGGGNNEQFF. The DNA for the CDR3 is TGTGCCAGCAGCCCCCGGGGCGGGGGGGGTAACAATGAGCAGTTCTTC. The rearrangement links TRBV9 to TRBJ2-1; 9 bases align to TRBD2. Germline trimming cut 4 bases from V and 5 bases from J; bases unmatched to any gene: 10. The V gene's germline CDR1 is SGDLS and CDR2 YYNGEE. This CDR3 is built from 16 residues. The entire variable domain, with the rest obtained from reference TRBV9 and TRBJ2-1, is as follows: DSGVTQTPKHLITATGQRVTLRCSPRSGDLSVYWYQQSLDQGLQFLIQYYNGEERAKGNILERFSAQQFPDLHSELNLSSLELGDSALYFCASSPRGGGGNNEQFFGPGTRLTVL.

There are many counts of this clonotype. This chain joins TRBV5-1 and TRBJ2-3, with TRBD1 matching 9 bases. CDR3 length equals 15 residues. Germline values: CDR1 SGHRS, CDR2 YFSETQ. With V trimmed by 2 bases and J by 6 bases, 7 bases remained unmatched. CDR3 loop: CASSLGDRDLDTQYF. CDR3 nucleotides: TGCGCCAGCAGCTTAGGGGACAGGGACCTCGATACGCAGTATTTT.

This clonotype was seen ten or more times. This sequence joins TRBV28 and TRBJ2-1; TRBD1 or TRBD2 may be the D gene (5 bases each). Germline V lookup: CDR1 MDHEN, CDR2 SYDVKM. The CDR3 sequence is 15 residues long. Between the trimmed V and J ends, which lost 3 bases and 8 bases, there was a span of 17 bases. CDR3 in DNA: TGTGCCAGCAGTTTGAGGGACCCGTCCCGGGATGAGCAGTTCTTC. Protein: CASSLRDPSRDEQFF.

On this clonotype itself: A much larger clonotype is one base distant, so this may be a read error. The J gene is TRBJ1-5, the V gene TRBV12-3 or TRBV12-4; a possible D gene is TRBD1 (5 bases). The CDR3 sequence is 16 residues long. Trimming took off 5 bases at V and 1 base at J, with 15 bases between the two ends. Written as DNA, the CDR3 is TGTGCCAGCAGTGGTGAGTGGGGGTCGAGCAATCAGCCCCAGCATTTT. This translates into CASSGEWGSSNQPQHF.

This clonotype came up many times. The CDR3 here is CASSPGDRESETQYF. In DNA form, the CDR3 reads TGTGCCAGCAGTCCCGGGGACAGGGAGTCAGAGACCCAGTACTTC. The chain recombines TRBV28 with TRBJ2-5; 9 bases agree with TRBD1. Germline V gives CDR1 MDHEN, CDR2 SYDVKM. V was pared by 5 bases and J by 4 bases, with 8 bases of the junction left unmatched. This CDR3 region has 15 residues.

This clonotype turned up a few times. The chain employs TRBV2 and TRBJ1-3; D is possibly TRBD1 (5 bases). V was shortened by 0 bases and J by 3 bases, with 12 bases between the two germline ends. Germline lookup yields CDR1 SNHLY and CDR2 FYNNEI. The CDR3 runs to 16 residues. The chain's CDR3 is CASSEALGGSGNTIYF. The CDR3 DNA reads TGTGCCAGCAGTGAAGCGCTGGGGGGGAGTGGAAACACCATATATTTT.

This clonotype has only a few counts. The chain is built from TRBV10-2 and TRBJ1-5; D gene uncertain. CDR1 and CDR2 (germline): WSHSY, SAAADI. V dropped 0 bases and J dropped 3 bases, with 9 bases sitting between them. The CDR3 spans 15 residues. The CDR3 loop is CASSESGGNNQPQHF. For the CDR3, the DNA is TGCGCCAGCAGTGAGTCGGGAGGGAACAATCAGCCCCAGCATTTT.

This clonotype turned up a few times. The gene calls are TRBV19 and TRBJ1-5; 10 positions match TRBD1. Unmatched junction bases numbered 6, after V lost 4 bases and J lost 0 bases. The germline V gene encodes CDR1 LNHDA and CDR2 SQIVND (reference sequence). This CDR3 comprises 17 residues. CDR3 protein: CASSTTGTGVSNQPQHF. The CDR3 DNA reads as TGTGCCAGTAGTACTACCGGGACAGGGGTTAGCAATCAGCCCCAGCATTTT.

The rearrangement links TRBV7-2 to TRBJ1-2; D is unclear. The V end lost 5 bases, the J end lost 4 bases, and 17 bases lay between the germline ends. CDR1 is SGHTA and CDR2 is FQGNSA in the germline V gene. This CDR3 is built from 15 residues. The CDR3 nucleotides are TGTGCCAGCAGCCGGAATGCCGCGCAGACCTATGGCTACACCTTC. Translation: CASSRNAAQTYGYTF.

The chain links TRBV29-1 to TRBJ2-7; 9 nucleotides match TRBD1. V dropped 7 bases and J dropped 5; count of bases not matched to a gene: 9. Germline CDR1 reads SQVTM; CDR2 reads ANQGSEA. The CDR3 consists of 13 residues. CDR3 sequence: CSGGTTGGHEQYF. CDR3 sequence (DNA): TGCAGCGGGGGAACGACAGGGGGTCACGAGCAGTACTTC.

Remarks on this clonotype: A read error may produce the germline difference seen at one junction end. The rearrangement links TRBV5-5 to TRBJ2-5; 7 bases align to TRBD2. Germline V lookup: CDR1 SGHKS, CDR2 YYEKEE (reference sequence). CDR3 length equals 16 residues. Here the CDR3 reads CASSFRDYSLQEAQYF. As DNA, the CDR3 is TGTGCCAGCAGCTTCCGGGACTACAGTTTGCAAGAGGCCCAGTACTTC.